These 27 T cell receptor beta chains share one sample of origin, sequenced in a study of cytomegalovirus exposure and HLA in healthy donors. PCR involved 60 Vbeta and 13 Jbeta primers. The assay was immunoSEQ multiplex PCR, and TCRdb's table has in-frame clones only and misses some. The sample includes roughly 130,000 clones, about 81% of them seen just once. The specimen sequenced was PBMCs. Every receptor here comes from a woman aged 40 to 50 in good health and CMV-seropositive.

The CDR3 is CASSVAGTGGLYEQYF. The CDR3 DNA reads as TGTGCCAGCAGCGTAGCGGGGACGGGAGGGTTGTACGAGCAGTACTTC. The chain links TRBV9 to TRBJ2-7; TRBD2 matches 8 bases. The ends lost 0 bases at V and 4 bases at J; junction bases unmatched: 9. The CDR3 runs to 16 residues. CDR1 SGDLS and CDR2 YYNGEE come from the germline V gene.

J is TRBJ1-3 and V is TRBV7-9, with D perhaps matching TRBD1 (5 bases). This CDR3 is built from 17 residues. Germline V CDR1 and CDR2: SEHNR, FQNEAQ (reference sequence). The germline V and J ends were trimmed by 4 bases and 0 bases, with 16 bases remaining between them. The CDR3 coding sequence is TGTGCCAGCAGCTCGGACATCTCTTCAGTCTCTGGAAACACCATATATTTT. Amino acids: CASSSDISSVSGNTIYF.

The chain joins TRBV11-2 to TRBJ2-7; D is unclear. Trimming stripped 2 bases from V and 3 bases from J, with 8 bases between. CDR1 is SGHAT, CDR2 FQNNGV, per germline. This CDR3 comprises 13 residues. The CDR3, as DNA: TGTGCCAGCAGCTTATCAGGCATCTACGAGCAGTACTTC. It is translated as CASSLSGIYEQYF.

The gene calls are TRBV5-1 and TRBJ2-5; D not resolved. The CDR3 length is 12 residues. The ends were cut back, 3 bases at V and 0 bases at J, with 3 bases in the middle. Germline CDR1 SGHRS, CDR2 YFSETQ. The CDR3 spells CASSSYQETQYF. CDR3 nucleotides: TGCGCCAGCAGCTCGTACCAAGAGACCCAGTACTTC.

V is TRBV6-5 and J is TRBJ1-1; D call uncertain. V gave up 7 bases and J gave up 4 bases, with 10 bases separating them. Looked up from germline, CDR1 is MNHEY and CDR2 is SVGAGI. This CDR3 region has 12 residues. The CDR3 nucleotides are TGTGCCAGCATCACGGGTGGCACTGAAGCTTTCTTT. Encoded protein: CASITGGTEAFF.

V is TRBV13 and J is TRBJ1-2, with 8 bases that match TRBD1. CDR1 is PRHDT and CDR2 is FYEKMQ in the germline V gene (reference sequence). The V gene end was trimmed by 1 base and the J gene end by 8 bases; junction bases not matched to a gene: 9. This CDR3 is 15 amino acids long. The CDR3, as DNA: TGTGCCAGCAGCTTAGTGGGACAGGTCCGCGGCGGCTACACCTTC. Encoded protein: CASSLVGQVRGGYTF.

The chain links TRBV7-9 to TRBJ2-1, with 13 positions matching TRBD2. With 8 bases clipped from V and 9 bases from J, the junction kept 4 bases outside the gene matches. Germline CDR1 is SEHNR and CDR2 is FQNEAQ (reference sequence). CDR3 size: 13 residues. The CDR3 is CASGTSGIGEQFF. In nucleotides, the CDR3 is TGTGCCAGCGGGACTAGCGGGATTGGTGAGCAGTTCTTC.

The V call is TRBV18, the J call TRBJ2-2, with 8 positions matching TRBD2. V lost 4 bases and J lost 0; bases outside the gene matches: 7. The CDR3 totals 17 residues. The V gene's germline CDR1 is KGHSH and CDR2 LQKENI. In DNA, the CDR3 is TGTGCCAGCTCACTGACTAGCGAGTTAGCGAACACCGGGGAGCTGTTTTTT. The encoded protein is CASSLTSELANTGELFF.

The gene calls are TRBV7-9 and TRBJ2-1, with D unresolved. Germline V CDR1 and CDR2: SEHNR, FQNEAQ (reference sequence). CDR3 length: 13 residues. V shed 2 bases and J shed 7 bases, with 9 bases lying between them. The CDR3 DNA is TGTGCCAGCAGCTTAAATGGAGATAATGAGCAGTTCTTC. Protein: CASSLNGDNEQFF.

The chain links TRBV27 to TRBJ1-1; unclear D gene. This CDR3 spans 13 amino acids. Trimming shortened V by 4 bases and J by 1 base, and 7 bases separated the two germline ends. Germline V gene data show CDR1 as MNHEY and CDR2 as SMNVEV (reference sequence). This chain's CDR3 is CASSWAKNTEAFF. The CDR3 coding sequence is TGTGCCAGCAGTTGGGCAAAGAACACTGAAGCTTTCTTT.

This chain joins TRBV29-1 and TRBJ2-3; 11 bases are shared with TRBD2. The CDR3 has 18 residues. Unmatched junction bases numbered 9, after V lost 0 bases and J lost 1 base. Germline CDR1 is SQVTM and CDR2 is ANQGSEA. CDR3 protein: CSVEDPTSGRGGTDTQYF. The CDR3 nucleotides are TGCAGCGTTGAAGATCCTACTAGCGGGAGAGGGGGCACAGATACGCAGTATTTT.

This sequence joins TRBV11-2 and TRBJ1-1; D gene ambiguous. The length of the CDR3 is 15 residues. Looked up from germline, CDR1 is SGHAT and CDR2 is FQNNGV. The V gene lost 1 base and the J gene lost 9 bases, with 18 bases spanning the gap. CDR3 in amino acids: CASSLASALGSQAFF. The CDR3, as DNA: TGTGCCAGCAGCTTAGCCTCGGCCTTGGGGAGTCAAGCTTTCTTT.

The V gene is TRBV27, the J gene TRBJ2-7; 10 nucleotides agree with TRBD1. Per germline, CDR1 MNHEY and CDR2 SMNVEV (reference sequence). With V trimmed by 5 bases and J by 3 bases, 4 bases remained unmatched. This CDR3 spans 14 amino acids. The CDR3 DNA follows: TGTGCCAGCAGTCAGACAGGGGGCTACTACGAGCAGTACTTC. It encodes CASSQTGGYYEQYF.

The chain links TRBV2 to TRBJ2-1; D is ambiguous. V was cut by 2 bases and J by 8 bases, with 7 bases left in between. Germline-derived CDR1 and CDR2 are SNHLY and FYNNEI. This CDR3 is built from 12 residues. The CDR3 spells CASSETWHEQFF. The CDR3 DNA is TGTGCCAGCAGTGAAACGTGGCATGAGCAGTTCTTC.

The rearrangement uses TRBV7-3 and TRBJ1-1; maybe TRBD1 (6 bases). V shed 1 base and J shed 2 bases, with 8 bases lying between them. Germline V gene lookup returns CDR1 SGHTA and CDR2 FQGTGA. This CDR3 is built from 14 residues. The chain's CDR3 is CASSLMDSNTEAFF. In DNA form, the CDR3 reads TGTGCCAGCAGCTTAATGGACAGTAACACTGAAGCTTTCTTT.

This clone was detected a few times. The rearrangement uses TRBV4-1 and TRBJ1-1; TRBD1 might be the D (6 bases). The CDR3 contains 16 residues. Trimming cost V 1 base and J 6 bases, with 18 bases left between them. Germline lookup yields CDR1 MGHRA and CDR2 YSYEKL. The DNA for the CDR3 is TGCGCCAGCAGCCAAGCGGCAGGGGCCCCTGGTGCTGAAGCTTTCTTT. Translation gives CASSQAAGAPGAEAFF.

CDR3 in amino acids: CASSLAAGGMNTEAFF. DNA for the CDR3: TGCGCCAGCAGCTTGGCCGCAGGGGGGATGAACACTGAAGCTTTCTTT. This chain joins TRBV5-1 and TRBJ1-1; TRBD1 matches at 7 bases. Germline trimming cut 0 bases from V and 0 bases from J; bases unmatched to any gene: 5. CDR3 length equals 16 residues. Germline assignment: CDR1 SGHRS and CDR2 YFSETQ.

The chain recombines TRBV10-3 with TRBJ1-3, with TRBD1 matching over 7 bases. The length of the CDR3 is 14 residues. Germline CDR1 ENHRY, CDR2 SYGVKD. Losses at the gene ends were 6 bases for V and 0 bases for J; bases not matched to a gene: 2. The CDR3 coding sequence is TGTGCCATCAGAGGGACAGTCTCTGGAAACACCATATATTTT. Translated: CAIRGTVSGNTIYF.

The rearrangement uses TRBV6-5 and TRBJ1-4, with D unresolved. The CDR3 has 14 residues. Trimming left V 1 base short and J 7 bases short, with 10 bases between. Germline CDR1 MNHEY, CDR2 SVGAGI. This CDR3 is CASSYWGEGEKLFF. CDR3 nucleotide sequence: TGTGCCAGCAGTTACTGGGGTGAGGGTGAAAAACTGTTTTTT.

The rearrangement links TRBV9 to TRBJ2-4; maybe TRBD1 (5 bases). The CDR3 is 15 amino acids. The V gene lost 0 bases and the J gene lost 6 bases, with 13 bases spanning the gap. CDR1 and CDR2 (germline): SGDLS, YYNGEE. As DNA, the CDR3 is TGTGCCAGCAGCGTAGCCATCGGCCAGGGAAACATTCAGTACTTC. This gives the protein CASSVAIGQGNIQYF.

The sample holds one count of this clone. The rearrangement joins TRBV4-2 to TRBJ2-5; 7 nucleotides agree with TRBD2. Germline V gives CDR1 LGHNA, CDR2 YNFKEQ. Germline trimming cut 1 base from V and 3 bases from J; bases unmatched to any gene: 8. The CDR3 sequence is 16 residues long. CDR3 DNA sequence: TGTGCCAGCAGCCAAGGTTCCAGGCTAGCGGAAGAGACCCAGTACTTC. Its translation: CASSQGSRLAEETQYF.

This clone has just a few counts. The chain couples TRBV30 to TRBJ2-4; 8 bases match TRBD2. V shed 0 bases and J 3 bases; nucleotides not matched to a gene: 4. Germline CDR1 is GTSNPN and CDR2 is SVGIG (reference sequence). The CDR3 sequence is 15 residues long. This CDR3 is CAWSVAGAGKNIQYF. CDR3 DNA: TGTGCCTGGAGTGTAGCGGGGGCGGGCAAAAACATTCAGTACTTC.

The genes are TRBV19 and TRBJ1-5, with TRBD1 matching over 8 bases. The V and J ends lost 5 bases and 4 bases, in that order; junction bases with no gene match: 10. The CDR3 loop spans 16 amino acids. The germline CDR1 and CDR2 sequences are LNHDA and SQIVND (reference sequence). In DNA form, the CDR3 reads TGTGCCAGTAGTCTCCGGGACAGGACTCCGAATCAGCCCCAGCATTTT. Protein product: CASSLRDRTPNQPQHF.

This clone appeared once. Written as DNA, the CDR3 is TGCGCCAGCAGCCGACTAGCGGTTAAAAATGAGCAGTTCTTC. Amino acid sequence: CASSRLAVKNEQFF. This rearrangement joins TRBV5-1 to TRBJ2-1; 9 bases are shared with TRBD2. Germline trimming cut 4 bases from V and 7 bases from J; bases unmatched to any gene: 6. Germline V lookup: CDR1 SGHRS, CDR2 YFSETQ. The CDR3 contains 14 residues.

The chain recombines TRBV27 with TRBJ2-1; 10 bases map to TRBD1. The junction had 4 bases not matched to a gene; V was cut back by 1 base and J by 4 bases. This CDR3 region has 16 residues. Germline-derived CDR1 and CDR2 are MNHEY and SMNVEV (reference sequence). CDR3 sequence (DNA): TGTGCCAGCAGTTTATGGACGGGACAGGGGTACAATGAGCAGTTCTTC. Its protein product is CASSLWTGQGYNEQFF.

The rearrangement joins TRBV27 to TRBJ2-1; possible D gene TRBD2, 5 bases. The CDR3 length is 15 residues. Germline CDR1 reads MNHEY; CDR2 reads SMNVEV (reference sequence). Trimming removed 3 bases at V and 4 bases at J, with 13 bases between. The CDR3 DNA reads TGTGCCAGCAGTTTTGAACTAGAGGGTTACAATGAGCAGTTCTTC. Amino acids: CASSFELEGYNEQFF.

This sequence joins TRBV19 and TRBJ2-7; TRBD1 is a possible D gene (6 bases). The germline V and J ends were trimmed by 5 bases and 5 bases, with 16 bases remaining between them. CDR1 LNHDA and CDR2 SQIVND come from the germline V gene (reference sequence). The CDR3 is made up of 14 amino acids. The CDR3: CASSPIAGVDEQYF. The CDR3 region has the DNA TGTGCCAGTAGTCCCATTGCAGGGGTGGACGAGCAGTACTTC.